This TCR beta chain derives from a study of blood T cells in healthy people across ages. Notes on the study in general: Across the age range, TCR beta diversity per million T cells fell in a roughly linear way. Because donor CMV status was unknown, expanded clonotype changes were possibly confounded.

Primed by a sample-barcoded 5' primer and a J-beta primer mix, a second PCR proceeded for 7 to 11 cycles. TCRdb fed the 5' RACE reads into MiXCR, producing one record per CDR3 protein. Seen here are under 1 million distinct CDR3 sequences, roughly 44% observed once, and the top ten hold about a fifth. The sample holds a few counts of this clonotype. Its antigen is unknown. V lost 4 bases to trimming and J lost 3 bases, with 12 bases between them. The CDR3 length is 14 residues. Germline V gene sequence: CDR1 SGHTA, CDR2 FQGNSA. The rearrangement uses TRBV7-2 and TRBJ2-5, with TRBD1 as a possible D gene (6 bases). Specimen: blood. The receptor comes from a man in his 60s in good health. The CDR3 loop reads CASSSGVLKETQYF. CDR3 bases: TGTGCCAGCAGCTCAGGGGTTTTAAAAGAGACCCAGTACTTC.